Below are 7 T cell receptor beta chains sequenced from a single sample in a study of T cells after yellow fever vaccination. One entry per CDR3 protein results from TCRdb running MiXCR on the 5' RACE reads. The repertoire holds 620,000 or so distinct CDR3 sequences, with about 12% as singletons. The sample was PBMCs, taken on the day of the yellow fever booster vaccination. The source is a man aged 30 to 39 who received the YFV17D yellow fever vaccine.

This rearrangement joins TRBV19 to TRBJ2-2; possible D gene TRBD2, 5 bases. The CDR3 loop spans 15 amino acids. V lost 1 base and J 5 bases, leaving 11 bases between the germline ends. CDR1 and CDR2 from the germline V gene are LNHDA and SQIVND (reference sequence). The CDR3 bases are TGTGCCAGTAGTATAGCCGGGATGTCGACCGGGGAGCTGTTTTTT. Translation: CASSIAGMSTGELFF.

The V call is TRBV29-1, the J call TRBJ2-7; no clear D gene. Deletions cut 4 bases from V and 2 bases from J, with 9 bases between. Looked up from germline, CDR1 is SQVTM and CDR2 is ANQGSEA. The CDR3 is made up of 12 amino acids. The CDR3 coding sequence is TGCAGCGTTGCCGTCGGGCCCTACGAGCAGTACTTC. It yields the protein CSVAVGPYEQYF.

V and J are TRBV5-6 and TRBJ1-5, with TRBD1 as a possible D gene (6 bases). Trimming cost V 3 bases and J 6 bases, with 7 bases left between them. The germline V gene has CDR1 SGHDT and CDR2 YYEEEE. This CDR3 spans 12 amino acids. CDR3 DNA sequence: TGTGCCAGCAGCTCCAGGGGTCAGCCCCAGCATTTT. Encoded protein: CASSSRGQPQHF.

This chain uses TRBV20-1 with TRBJ1-5; D is ambiguous. The V end lost 2 bases, the J end lost 1 base, and 9 bases lay between the germline ends. The germline CDR1 and CDR2 sequences are DFQATT and SNEGSKA (reference sequence). The CDR3 covers 14 residues. CDR3 nucleotide sequence: TGCAGTGCTAGATCCGGTACCAGCAATCAGCCCCAGCATTTT. This translates into CSARSGTSNQPQHF.

This clonotype has a handful of counts. This chain connects TRBV7-2 to TRBJ1-2; a possible D gene is TRBD1 (5 bases). CDR3 length: 14 amino acids. In germline, CDR1 is SGHTA, CDR2 FQGNSA. V lost 5 bases, J lost 2 bases, and 12 bases lay in between. The CDR3 DNA follows: TGTGCCAGCAGCAACAGAGACAGAAACTATGGCTACACCTTC. As protein: CASSNRDRNYGYTF. Supplemented by reference TRBV7-2 and TRBJ1-2, the full variable domain reads GAGVSQSPSNKVTEKGKDVELRCDPISGHTALYWYRQSLGQGLEFLIYFQGNSAPDKSGLPSDRFSAERTGGSVSTLTIQRTQQEDSAVYLCASSNRDRNYGYTFGSGTRLTVV.

This clonotype was seen more than once but under ten times. V and J are TRBV12-3 or TRBV12-4 and TRBJ1-1; D perhaps matches TRBD1 (5 bases). The ends were cut back, 5 bases at V and 1 base at J, with 11 bases in the middle. CDR3 size: 14 residues. The CDR3 reads CASSPRDGNTEAFF. The DNA for the CDR3 is TGTGCCAGCAGTCCCCGGGACGGGAACACTGAAGCTTTCTTT.

There are a few counts of this clonotype. This chain uses TRBV9 with TRBJ2-7; 13 nucleotides align to TRBD2. The CDR3 runs to 16 residues. The germline CDR1 and CDR2 sequences are SGDLS and YYNGEE. With 0 bases clipped from V and 6 bases from J, the junction kept 6 bases outside the gene matches. For the CDR3, the DNA is TGTGCCAGCAGCGTAGGGGGACTAGCGGGGTCTAGCGAGCAGTACTTC. Translating gives CASSVGGLAGSSEQYF.